Below, 29 T cell receptor beta chains from the same sample are listed, as sequenced in a study of blood T cell repertoires in COVID-19. TCRdb's table, derived via immunoSEQ multiplex PCR, lists solely in-frame clones and lacks some. The sample comprises 200,000 to 250,000 clones, approximately 88% of which are singletons, and around 6.3% rests with the top ten. The sequenced sample consisted of peripheral blood. These receptors were obtained from a woman aged 25 to 39 with COVID-19, enrolled during active disease.

The V call is TRBV2, the J call TRBJ1-1; the D is unclear. The CDR3 runs 13 residues. With 7 bases removed from V and 8 bases from J, the gap between germline ends came to 17 bases. Germline V lookup: CDR1 SNHLY, CDR2 FYNNEI. CDR3: CASTMTGTTEAFF. The CDR3 nucleotides read TGTGCCAGCACTATGACTGGTACTACCGAAGCTTTCTTT.

The table lists this clone with a few counts. The V and J genes are TRBV18 and TRBJ1-3, with 11 bases lining up with TRBD1. The J segment lost 3 bases and the V segment lost 0 bases, leaving 4 bases of the junction unmatched. This CDR3 contains 17 residues. Germline V gene data show CDR1 as KGHSH and CDR2 as LQKENI. The CDR3 loop is CASSPPGQGARGNTIYF. In nucleotides, the CDR3 is TGTGCCAGCTCACCACCCGGACAGGGGGCGCGTGGAAACACCATATATTTT.

This chain connects TRBV5-1 to TRBJ2-6, with a possible D match to TRBD1 (5 bases). Trimming cost V 0 bases and J 2 bases, with 12 bases left between them. In germline, CDR1 is SGHRS, CDR2 YFSETQ. The CDR3 is made up of 17 amino acids. CDR3 sequence (DNA): TGCGCCAGCAGCTTGGCCCGGACGGACACTGGGGCCAACGTCCTGACTTTC. It is translated as CASSLARTDTGANVLTF.

The chain couples TRBV6-5 to TRBJ2-7; D perhaps matches TRBD1 (5 bases). The CDR3 loop spans 12 amino acids. Germline-derived CDR1 and CDR2 are MNHEY and SVGAGI. V dropped 6 bases and J dropped 4 bases, with 10 bases sitting between them. CDR3 nucleotides: TGTGCCAGCAGCTCCAGGGCGTACGAGCAGTACTTC. Its translation: CASSSRAYEQYF.

In DNA, the CDR3 is TGTGCCAGCAGCTTAGAAACAGGGGGAACCGGCTACACCTTC. Translation: CASSLETGGTGYTF. The chain uses TRBV11-3 and TRBJ1-2; TRBD1 agrees at 8 bases. Germline loops: CDR1 SGHNT, CDR2 YENEEA. Trimming cost V 0 bases and J 8 bases; bases outside gene matches: 5. This CDR3 comprises 14 residues. Full variable domain (missing parts from reference TRBV11-3 and TRBJ1-2): EAGVVQSPRYKIIEKKQPVAFWCNPISGHNTLYWYLQNLGQGPELLIRYENEEAVDDSQLPKDRFSAERLKGVDSTLKIQPAELGDSAVYLCASSLETGGTGYTFGSGTRLTVV.

The CDR3 spells CASSHDGQGQETQYF. In DNA form, the CDR3 reads TGTGCCAGCAGCCATGACGGACAGGGCCAAGAGACCCAGTACTTC. The chain couples TRBV3-1 (or the pseudogene TRBV3-2) to TRBJ2-5; 8 bases are a match to TRBD1. The CDR3 has 15 residues. Germline-derived CDR1 and CDR2 are LGHDT and YNNKEL (reference sequence). The V gene end was trimmed by 3 bases and the J gene end by 1 base; junction bases not matched to a gene: 4.

The chain recombines TRBV10-1 with TRBJ2-3; 10 positions agree with TRBD1. This CDR3 has 16 amino acids. Germline V gene lookup returns CDR1 WNHNN and CDR2 SYGVQD (reference sequence). V trimming: 6 bases; J trimming: 6 bases; junction bases outside the gene matches: 12. The chain's CDR3 is CASSPSTGGVPDTQYF. Here the CDR3 DNA reads TGCGCCAGCAGCCCCTCGACAGGGGGCGTTCCCGATACGCAGTATTTT.

This clone was detected once. The genes are TRBV13 and TRBJ2-1; the match to TRBD2 covers 12 bases. CDR1 is PRHDT and CDR2 is FYEKMQ in the germline V gene (reference sequence). This CDR3 spans 16 amino acids. V was pared by 2 bases and J by 7 bases, with 6 bases of the junction left unmatched. CDR3 DNA sequence: TGTGCCAGCAGCTTATTACTAGCGGGGGGCTGGAATGAGCAGTTCTTC. Protein sequence: CASSLLLAGGWNEQFF.

The V gene is TRBV19, the J gene TRBJ2-7, with D perhaps TRBD2 (6 bases). Germline V lookup: CDR1 LNHDA, CDR2 SQIVND (reference sequence). This CDR3 is 17 amino acids long. The V end was cut by 9 bases, the J end by 2 bases, with 26 bases between. The CDR3 here is CARPSGEVSVETYEQYV. CDR3 DNA sequence: TGTGCCAGACCCTCGGGGGAAGTGTCTGTGGAAACCTACGAGCAGTACGTC.

There are a few counts of this clone. The J gene is TRBJ1-1, the V gene TRBV9; the match to TRBD1 covers 11 bases. The germline CDR1 and CDR2 sequences are SGDLS and YYNGEE. Germline trimming cut 4 bases from V and 3 bases from J; bases unmatched to any gene: 5. This CDR3 is 15 amino acids long. CDR3 nucleotides: TGTGCCAGCAGCACCGGACAGGGGGCCGACACTGAAGCTTTCTTT. It encodes CASSTGQGADTEAFF.

The J gene is TRBJ2-3, the V gene TRBV4-3, with 11 bases that match TRBD2. The CDR3 has 16 amino acids. Germline V gene data show CDR1 as LGHNA and CDR2 as YSLEER. The V gene end was trimmed by 0 bases and the J gene end by 5 bases; junction bases not matched to a gene: 4. The CDR3 spells CASSQDSGGAEDTQYF. Here the CDR3 DNA reads TGCGCCAGCAGCCAAGATAGCGGGGGGGCCGAAGATACGCAGTATTTT.

V gene TRBV4-2 combines with J gene TRBJ1-6; 7 bases align to TRBD1. The CDR3 length is 12 residues. The junction had 2 bases not matched to a gene; V was cut back by 4 bases and J by 11 bases. Germline assignment: CDR1 LGHNA and CDR2 YNFKEQ. The CDR3 DNA reads TGTGCCAGCAGCCCACAGGGGCCACCCCTCCACTTT. The encoded protein is CASSPQGPPLHF.

The CDR3 region is CASSLGQGIGGYTF. The CDR3 DNA reads as TGTGCCAGCAGCCTAGGACAGGGGATTGGTGGCTACACCTTC. The chain is built from TRBV3-1 (or the pseudogene TRBV3-2) and TRBJ1-2; 9 bases align to TRBD1. The length of the CDR3 is 14 residues. The junction had 7 bases not matched to a gene; V was cut back by 4 bases and J by 7 bases. CDR1 and CDR2 (germline): LGHDT, YNNKEL (reference sequence).

J is TRBJ1-1 and V is TRBV19; possibly TRBD1 for D (5 bases). The V gene's germline CDR1 is LNHDA and CDR2 SQIVND (reference sequence). The CDR3 is 14 residues long. Between the trimmed V and J ends, which lost 1 base and 1 base, there was a span of 7 bases. The CDR3 DNA sequence: TGTGCCAGTAGTATAGTTGGGGCGAACACTGAAGCTTTCTTT. Its protein product is CASSIVGANTEAFF.

CDR3 coding DNA: TGTGCCAGCAGCACCCTCCCCGTCCAGAATGAGCAGTTCTTC. It specifies CASSTLPVQNEQFF. The chain couples TRBV7-9 to TRBJ2-1; D call uncertain. Trimming took off 5 bases at V and 7 bases at J, with 15 bases between the two ends. Germline lookup yields CDR1 SEHNR and CDR2 FQNEAQ (reference sequence). The CDR3 covers 14 residues. Together with reference TRBV7-9 and TRBJ2-1, the CDR3 gives the full variable domain: DTGVSQNPRHKITKRGQNVTFRCDPISEHNRLYWYRQTLGQGPEFLTYFQNEAQLEKSRLLSDRFSAERPKGSFSTLEIQRTEQGDSAMYLCASSTLPVQNEQFFGPGTRLTVL.

This clone was observed a single time. The chain recombines TRBV6-5 with TRBJ1-2; 10 nucleotides line up with TRBD1. V shed 5 bases and J 8 bases; nucleotides not matched to a gene: 11. The CDR3 contains 15 residues. Germline CDR1 is MNHEY and CDR2 is SVGAGI. The CDR3: CASSKWTGGSGGYTF. CDR3 nucleotide sequence: TGTGCCAGCAGTAAGTGGACAGGGGGGAGCGGCGGCTACACCTTC.

Worth noting for this clone: Its ends do not fully match the called genes, so a read error is possible. The J gene is TRBJ1-2, the V gene TRBV28; D perhaps matches TRBD1 (6 bases). This CDR3 spans 11 amino acids. Germline CDR1 is MDHEN and CDR2 is SYDVKM. The CDR3 DNA reads TGTGCCAGCAGTTCCCGGGACAAGGCCCTTTTC. Translating it yields CASSSRDKALF.

This chain uses TRBV28 with TRBJ1-6; TRBD1 matches at 7 bases. Looked up from germline, CDR1 is MDHEN and CDR2 is SYDVKM. The CDR3 is made up of 15 amino acids. V lost 7 bases to trimming and J lost 9 bases; unmatched junction nucleotides: 12. The CDR3 DNA sequence: TGTGCCAGCACCTCATCACAGGGGCTGGGTTCACCCCTCCACTTT. It yields the protein CASTSSQGLGSPLHF.

The V gene is TRBV10-3, the J gene TRBJ2-1, with D perhaps TRBD2 (6 bases). The V end was cut by 2 bases, the J end by 13 bases, with 12 bases between. CDR3 length: 12 amino acids. The V gene's germline CDR1 is ENHRY and CDR2 SYGVKD. CDR3 loop: CAISEGLLDQFF. The CDR3 coding sequence is TGTGCCATCAGTGAGGGACTACTAGACCAGTTCTTC.

This clone was seen once. The chain uses TRBV10-2 and TRBJ1-1; 8 bases align to TRBD1. V shed 6 bases, J shed 0 bases, and the junction held 9 bases outside the gene matches. The CDR3 totals 16 residues. Germline-derived CDR1 and CDR2 are WSHSY and SAAADI. CDR3 sequence (DNA): TGCGCCAGCAGCGAGCACCGACAGGGGATGAACACTGAAGCTTTCTTT. This encodes CASSEHRQGMNTEAFF.

V is TRBV29-1 and J is TRBJ1-2, with D perhaps matching TRBD1 (5 bases). In germline, CDR1 is SQVTM, CDR2 ANQGSEA. Deletions cut 4 bases from V and 3 bases from J, with 12 bases between. There are 13 residues in the CDR3. CDR3 nucleotides: TGCAGCGTTGTAAGGGGAAGTGACTATGGCTACACCTTC. Translation: CSVVRGSDYGYTF.

This chain uses TRBV5-4 with TRBJ2-1; 13 bases are a match to TRBD2. The germline V gene has CDR1 SGHNT and CDR2 YYREEE (reference sequence). V lost 4 bases and J lost 0; bases outside the gene matches: 10. This CDR3 region has 19 residues. The CDR3: CASSAAPGLAGSSYNEQFF. The DNA of the CDR3 is TGTGCCAGCAGCGCCGCCCCGGGACTAGCGGGGAGCTCCTACAATGAGCAGTTCTTC.

To note about this clone: Other DNA sequences of this sample code for an identical CDR3. The chain recombines TRBV11-2 with TRBJ2-1, with 7 positions matching TRBD1. V was clipped by 0 bases and J by 2 bases; unmatched bases: 1. This CDR3 has 15 amino acids. The germline V gene has CDR1 SGHAT and CDR2 FQNNGV. The CDR3 protein is CASSLEGTAYNEQFF. The CDR3 nucleotides are TGTGCCAGCAGCTTAGAGGGGACAGCCTACAATGAGCAGTTCTTC.

This clone was detected only once. J is TRBJ2-1 and V is TRBV29-1; weak D call: TRBD2 (6 bases). V dropped 6 bases and J dropped 6 bases, with 15 bases sitting between them. CDR3 length: 13 residues. Germline CDR1 reads SQVTM; CDR2 reads ANQGSEA. CDR3 DNA: TGCAGCGTAGAAACGGGGGACCTCAATGAGCAGTTCTTC. Protein sequence: CSVETGDLNEQFF.

This clone was found once. The DNA of the CDR3 is TGTGCCAGCAGCCTTATCCAGGCAGACAGGGCGGAAGCTTTCTTT. This encodes CASSLIQADRAEAFF. The chain uses TRBV14 and TRBJ1-1; 7 nucleotides agree with TRBD1. CDR1 and CDR2 (germline): SGHDN, FVKESK. Unmatched junction bases numbered 13, after V lost 4 bases and J lost 8 bases. This CDR3 comprises 15 residues.

V and J are TRBV5-1 and TRBJ2-2; a possible D gene is TRBD2 (6 bases). Trimming shortened V by 7 bases and J by 0 bases, and 19 bases separated the two germline ends. Germline CDR1 is SGHRS and CDR2 is YFSETQ. This CDR3 is built from 17 residues. The CDR3 DNA sequence: TGCGCCAGCTGTAGGACCGGCGGGACGGCGAACACCGGGGAGCTGTTTTTT. Amino acids: CASCRTGGTANTGELFF.

The gene calls are TRBV4-2 and TRBJ2-1; a possible D gene is TRBD2 (7 bases). The V end lost 0 bases, the J end lost 2 bases, and 14 bases lay between the germline ends. The germline gives CDR1 LGHNA, CDR2 YNFKEQ. The CDR3 is 17 residues long. The CDR3 DNA follows: TGTGCCAGCAGCCAAGACGATGGGGGGGCCGCCTACAATGAGCAGTTCTTC. This sequence encodes CASSQDDGGAAYNEQFF.

The chain uses TRBV18 and TRBJ1-5, with 7 nucleotides matching TRBD1. Looked up from germline, CDR1 is KGHSH and CDR2 is LQKENI. The CDR3 totals 14 residues. Unmatched junction bases numbered 9, after V lost 6 bases and J lost 7 bases. Written as DNA, the CDR3 is TGTGCCAGCTCGCCCGACAGGGTCGCGCAGCCCCAGCATTTT. This encodes CASSPDRVAQPQHF.

The V gene is TRBV11-2, the J gene TRBJ2-7; the match to TRBD2 covers 10 bases. The CDR3 has 13 residues. Germline values: CDR1 SGHAT, CDR2 FQNNGV. J was trimmed by 13 bases and V by 1 base; bases with no gene match: 7. As DNA, the CDR3 is TGTGCCAGCAGCTTAGTCGGGACTAGCGCCGACTACGTC. This encodes CASSLVGTSADYV.